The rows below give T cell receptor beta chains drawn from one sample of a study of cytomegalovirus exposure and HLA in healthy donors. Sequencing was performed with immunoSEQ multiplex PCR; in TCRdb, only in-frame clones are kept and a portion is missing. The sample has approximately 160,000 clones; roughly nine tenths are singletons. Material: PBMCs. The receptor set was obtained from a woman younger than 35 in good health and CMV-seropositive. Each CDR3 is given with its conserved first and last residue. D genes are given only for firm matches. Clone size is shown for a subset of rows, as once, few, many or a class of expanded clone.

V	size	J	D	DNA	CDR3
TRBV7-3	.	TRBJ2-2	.	TGTGCCAGCAGCTTATACATAGGGAGCCCAGGAACCGGGGAGCTGTTTTTT	CASSLYIGSPGTGELFF
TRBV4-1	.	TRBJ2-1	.	TGCGCCAGCAGCCAAGATTCCATTTTCGAGCAGTTCTTC	CASSQDSIFEQFF
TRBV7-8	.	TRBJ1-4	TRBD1	TGTGCCAGCAGGGACGGGACAGCTTATAATGAAAAACTGTTTTTT	CASRDGTAYNEKLFF
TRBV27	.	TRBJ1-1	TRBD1	TGTGCCAGCCGAATATTGACAGGGCTGAACACTGAAGCTTTCTTT	CASRILTGLNTEAFF
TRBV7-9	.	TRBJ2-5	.	TGTGCCAGCAGCTCGACAGCCGTACAAGAGACCCAGTACTTC	CASSSTAVQETQYF
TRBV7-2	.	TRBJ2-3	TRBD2	TGTGCCAGCAGCCTAAGGGGCGGGAGGGCCCAAGATACGCAGTATTTT	CASSLRGGRAQDTQYF
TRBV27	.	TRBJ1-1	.	TGTGCCAGCATCGGGGTTCGAGGCACTGAAGCTTTCTTT	CASIGVRGTEAFF
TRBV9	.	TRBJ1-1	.	TGTGCCAGCAGCGAAGGGGGAGGGACTGAAGCTTTCTTT	CASSEGGGTEAFF
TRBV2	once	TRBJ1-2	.	TGTGCCAGCATGACAGAGTGGAGCTATGGCTACACCTTC	CASMTEWSYGYTF
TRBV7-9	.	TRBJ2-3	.	TGTGCCAGCAGCCTCAGTGAATTCAGGGGCACAGATACGCAGTATTTT	CASSLSEFRGTDTQYF
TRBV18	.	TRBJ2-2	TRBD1	TGTGCCAGCTCACCCCGGGGACAGGGGTACACCGGGGAGCTGTTTTTT	CASSPRGQGYTGELFF
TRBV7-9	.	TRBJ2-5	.	TGTGCCAGCAGCCCTAGGTCCAGGGGCAGGCAAGAGACCCAGTACTTC	CASSPRSRGRQETQYF
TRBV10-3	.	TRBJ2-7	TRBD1	TGTGCCATCAGTGGTACCGGGACAGGTACAACCTACGAGCAGTACTTC	CAISGTGTGTTYEQYF
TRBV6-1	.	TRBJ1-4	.	TGTGCCAGCATGAGGTCCTGGAATGAAAAACTGTTTTTT	CASMRSWNEKLFF
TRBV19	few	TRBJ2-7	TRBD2	TGTGCCAGTAGTTCTTGGACTAGCGGCTTCTACGAGCAGTACTTC	CASSSWTSGFYEQYF
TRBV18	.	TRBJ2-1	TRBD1	TGTGCCACGGCTGGGACAGCTTACAATGAGCAGTTCTTC	CATAGTAYNEQFF
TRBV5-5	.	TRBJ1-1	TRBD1	TGTGCCAGCAGCTTACAGGGGGCCAAGGCTGAAGCTTTCTTT	CASSLQGAKAEAFF
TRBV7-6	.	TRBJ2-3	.	TGTGCCAGCAGCTTAGCACTGCCCACTAGCACAGATACGCAGTATTTT	CASSLALPTSTDTQYF
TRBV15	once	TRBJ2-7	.	TGTGCCACCAGCCCCCCGGGGAATTCTTGGGGAGAGCAGTACTTC	CATSPPGNSWGEQYF
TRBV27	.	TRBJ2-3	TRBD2	TGTGCCAGCAGTTTAGAGGGCGGGAGTGGACCAGATACGCAGTATTTT	CASSLEGGSGPDTQYF
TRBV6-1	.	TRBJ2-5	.	TGTGCCAGCAGGGTAGAGGAGACCCAGTACTTC	CASRVEETQYF
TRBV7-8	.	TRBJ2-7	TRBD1	TGTGCCAGCAGCTTAGCCCAAGGGGGCGGATACGAGCAGTACTTC	CASSLAQGGGYEQYF
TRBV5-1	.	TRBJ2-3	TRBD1	TGCGCCAGCAGCTTGGAGGGGGCTAGAACAGATACGCAGTATTTT	CASSLEGARTDTQYF
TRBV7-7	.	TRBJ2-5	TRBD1	TGTGCCAGCAGCACGGGACAGTTGGAGACCCAGTACTTC	CASSTGQLETQYF
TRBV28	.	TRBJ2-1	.	TGTGCCACGAGGACAGCTAATGAGCAGTTCTTC	CATRTANEQFF
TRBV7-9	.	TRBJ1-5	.	TGTGCCAGCAGCCGCTTAGATCAGCCCCAGCATTTT	CASSRLDQPQHF
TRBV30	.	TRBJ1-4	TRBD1	TGTGCCTGGAGGCCGCAGGGGGCCGGTAATGAAAAACTGTTTTTT	CAWRPQGAGNEKLFF
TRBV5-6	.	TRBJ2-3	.	TGTGCCAGCAGCCCACTACCGGGATCCTTCACAGATACGCAGTATTTT	CASSPLPGSFTDTQYF
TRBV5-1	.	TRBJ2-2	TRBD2	TGCGCCAGCAAGTTGAGTAGCGGGGGCACCGGGGAGCTGTTTTTT	CASKLSSGGTGELFF
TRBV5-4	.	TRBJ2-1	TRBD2	TGTGCCACCCAACGGGGAGCGGGAGGGCCCCACGAGCAGTTCTTC	CATQRGAGGPHEQFF
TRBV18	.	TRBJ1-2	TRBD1	TGTGCCAGCTCACCAGGGACAGGTAGTCTTGGTGGCTACACCTTC	CASSPGTGSLGGYTF
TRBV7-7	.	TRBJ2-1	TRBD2	TGTGCCAGCAGCGTAGCGGGGGGTTACAATGAGCAGTTCTTC	CASSVAGGYNEQFF
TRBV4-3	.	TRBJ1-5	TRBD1	TGCGCCAGCAGCCAAGCCTTACAGGGGGGTAATCAGCCCCAGCATTTT	CASSQALQGGNQPQHF
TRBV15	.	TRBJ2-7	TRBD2	TGTGCCACCAGCCCGGGTCTAGCGGGAGAAGGCGAGCAGTACTTC	CATSPGLAGEGEQYF
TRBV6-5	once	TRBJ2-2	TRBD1	TGTGCCAGCAGTTACGCAGGGGGCGCCCCCGGGGAGCTGTTTTTT	CASSYAGGAPGELFF
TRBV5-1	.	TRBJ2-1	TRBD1	TGCGCCAGCAGCTTGGATCCGGGACAGCACAATGAGCAGTTCTTC	CASSLDPGQHNEQFF
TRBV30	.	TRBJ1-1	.	TGTGCCTGGACGCAGGAGGTGAACACTGAAGCTTTCTTT	CAWTQEVNTEAFF
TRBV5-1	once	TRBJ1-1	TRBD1	TGCGCCAGCAGCTCTTCGACAGGGGAGACTGAAGCTTTCTTT	CASSSSTGETEAFF
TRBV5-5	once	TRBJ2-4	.	TGTGCCAGCAGCTTGGCCGGAGGGTCTGGCATTCAGTACTTC	CASSLAGGSGIQYF
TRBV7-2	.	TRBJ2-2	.	TGTGCCAGCAGCCCCGACACCAGGAACACCGGGGAGCTGTTTTTT	CASSPDTRNTGELFF
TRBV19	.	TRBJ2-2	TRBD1	TGTGCCAGTAGTCCCCGGACAGGTTTGACCGGGGAGCTGTTTTTT	CASSPRTGLTGELFF